This T cell receptor (beta chain) was recorded in a study of T-cell memory formation after mild COVID-19. TCRdb recomputed calls from the 5' RACE reads with MiXCR, one row per CDR3 protein. Counted here are 200,000 to 250,000 distinct CDR3 sequences, roughly 15% occurring once; the ten biggest clones make up less than 2.5%. The sequencing input was PBMCs or a T cell subset sorted from them (not recorded which). This TCR was sampled from an adult woman who had mild COVID-19 (a few samples of this study predate the infection). Cell type and time point are not known.

The chain's CDR3 is CATSEFRDTDTQYF. The CDR3 coding sequence is TGTGCCACCAGTGAGTTCAGGGACACAGATACGCAGTATTTT. The V gene is TRBV24-1, the J gene TRBJ2-3; possible D gene TRBD1, 5 bases. The CDR3 has 14 residues. CDR1 is KGHDR, CDR2 SFDVKD, per germline. The germline V and J ends were trimmed by 4 bases and 2 bases, with 9 bases remaining between them.